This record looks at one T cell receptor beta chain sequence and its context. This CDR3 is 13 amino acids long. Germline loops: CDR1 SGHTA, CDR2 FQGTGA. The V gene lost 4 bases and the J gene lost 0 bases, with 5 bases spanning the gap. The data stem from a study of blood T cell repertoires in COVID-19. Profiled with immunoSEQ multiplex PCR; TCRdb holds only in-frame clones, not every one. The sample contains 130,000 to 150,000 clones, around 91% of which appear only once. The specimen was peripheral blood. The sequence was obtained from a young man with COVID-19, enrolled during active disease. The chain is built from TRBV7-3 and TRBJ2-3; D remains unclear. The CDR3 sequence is CASSSPSTDTQYF. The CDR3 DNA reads TGTGCCAGCAGCTCCCCTAGCACAGATACGCAGTATTTT.